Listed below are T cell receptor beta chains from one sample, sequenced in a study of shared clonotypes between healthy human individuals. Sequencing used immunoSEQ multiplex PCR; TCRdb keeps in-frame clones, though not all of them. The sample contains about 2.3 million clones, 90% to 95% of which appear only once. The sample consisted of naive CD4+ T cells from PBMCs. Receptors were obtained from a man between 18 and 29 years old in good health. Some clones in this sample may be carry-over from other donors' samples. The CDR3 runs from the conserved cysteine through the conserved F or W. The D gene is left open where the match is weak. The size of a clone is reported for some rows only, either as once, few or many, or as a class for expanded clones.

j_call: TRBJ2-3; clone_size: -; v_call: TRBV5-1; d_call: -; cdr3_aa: CASRRTATGTDTQYF; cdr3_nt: TGCGCCAGCAGACGGACAGCTACGGGGACAGATACGCAGTATTTT
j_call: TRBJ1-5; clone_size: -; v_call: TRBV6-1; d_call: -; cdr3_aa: CASSELLQPQHF; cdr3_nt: TGTGCCAGCAGTGAACTTTTGCAGCCCCAGCATTTT
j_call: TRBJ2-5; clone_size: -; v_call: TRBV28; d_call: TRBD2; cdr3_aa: CASSLAGVGETQYF; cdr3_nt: TGTGCCAGCAGTTTAGCGGGAGTCGGAGAGACCCAGTACTTC
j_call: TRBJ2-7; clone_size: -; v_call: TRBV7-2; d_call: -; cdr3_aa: CASSFGGGGGEQYF; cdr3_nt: TGTGCCAGCAGCTTCGGGGGCGGCGGCGGCGAGCAGTACTTC
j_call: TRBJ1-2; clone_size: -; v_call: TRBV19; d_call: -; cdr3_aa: CASSVTPGDYGYTF; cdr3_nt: TGTGCCAGTTCAGTGACCCCAGGGGACTATGGCTACACCTTC
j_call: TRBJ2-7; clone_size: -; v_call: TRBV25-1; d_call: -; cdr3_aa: CASSDPMPVYEQYF; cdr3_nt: TGTGCCAGCAGTGACCCGATGCCCGTTTACGAGCAGTACTTC
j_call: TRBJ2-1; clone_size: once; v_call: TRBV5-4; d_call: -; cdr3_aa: CASSLVVGGNNEQFF; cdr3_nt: TGTGCCAGCAGCTTGGTAGTTGGGGGAAATAATGAGCAGTTCTTC
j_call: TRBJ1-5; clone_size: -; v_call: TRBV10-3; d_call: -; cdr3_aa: CAISEGGTVGNQPQHF; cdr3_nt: TGTGCCATCAGTGAGGGGGGGACGGTGGGAAATCAGCCCCAGCATTTT
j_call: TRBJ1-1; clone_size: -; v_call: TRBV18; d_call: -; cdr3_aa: CASLTRGTDTEAFF; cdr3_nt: TGTGCCAGCCTCACAAGGGGGACGGACACTGAAGCTTTCTTT
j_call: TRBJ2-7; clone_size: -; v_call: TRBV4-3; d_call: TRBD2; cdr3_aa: CASSLTTSGSYEQYF; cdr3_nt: TGCGCCAGCAGCCTTACGACTAGCGGCTCCTACGAGCAGTACTTC